These 16 T cell receptor beta chains were sequenced from one sample in a study of T cell repertoires in cytomegalovirus infection. TCRdb re-called the reads with MiXCR, one entry per CDR3 protein. The sample includes roughly 200,000 distinct CDR3 sequences, about a sixth of them seen just once. Sequencing was done on a sample of CD8+ T cells from PBMCs. These receptors were taken from a human donor in good health (CMV status not recorded). Some clones in this sample may be carry-over from other donors' samples.

The sample holds a few counts of this clonotype. CDR3 in amino acids: CASSLGGPDTQYF. For the CDR3, the DNA is TGTGCCAGCAGTCTGGGGGGCCCAGATACGCAGTATTTT. The chain recombines TRBV6-6 with TRBJ2-3; either TRBD1 or TRBD2 may fit D (6 bases each). Deletions cut 5 bases from V and 4 bases from J, with 10 bases between. The CDR3 extends over 13 amino acids. From germline, CDR1 is MNHNY and CDR2 SVGAGI (reference sequence).

This clonotype was seen repeatedly, ten times or more. V gene TRBV7-9 combines with J gene TRBJ2-1; 7 bases match TRBD1. The CDR3 totals 16 residues. Trimming cost V 2 bases and J 6 bases; bases outside gene matches: 10. The germline CDR1 and CDR2 sequences are SEHNR and FQNEAQ (reference sequence). The DNA for the CDR3 is TGTGCCAGCAGCTTAACGTGGGACAGCCCTTTCAATGAGCAGTTCTTC. Translated, it gives CASSLTWDSPFNEQFF.

This clonotype occurred a few times. This sequence joins TRBV7-3 and TRBJ1-5, with D possibly being TRBD1 (5 bases). The ends were cut back, 2 bases at V and 2 bases at J, with 13 bases in the middle. The CDR3 has 16 amino acids. CDR1 and CDR2 (germline): SGHTA, FQGTGA. The CDR3 region has the DNA TGTGCCAGCAGCTTAGAGGTGGGGGAACGCAATCAGCCCCAGCATTTT. As protein: CASSLEVGERNQPQHF.

This clonotype has just a few counts. The gene calls are TRBV7-9 and TRBJ1-1; no definite D call. The germline CDR1 and CDR2 sequences are SEHNR and FQNEAQ (reference sequence). The CDR3 extends over 12 amino acids. Trimming pared 2 bases from V and 6 bases from J, leaving 7 bases between. The CDR3 DNA reads as TGTGCCAGCAGCTTACTCTATTCTGAAGCTTTCTTT. Its protein product is CASSLLYSEAFF.

This clonotype came up a few times. This sequence joins TRBV7-9 and TRBJ2-3; TRBD1 matches 8 bases. Germline V gene data show CDR1 as SEHNR and CDR2 as FQNEAQ (reference sequence). The CDR3 is 16 amino acids. The V and J ends lost 5 bases and 3 bases, in that order; junction bases with no gene match: 10. The CDR3 DNA follows: TGTGCCAGCAGCCTCCCTGGACAGGGAGGTACAGATACGCAGTATTTT. As protein: CASSLPGQGGTDTQYF.

The CDR3 nucleotides read TGCAGCGTTGTAGGACTAGCGGGGGAGAATGAGCAGTTCTTC. Its translation is CSVVGLAGENEQFF. The rearrangement joins TRBV29-1 to TRBJ2-1, with TRBD2 matching 13 bases. Germline V CDR1 and CDR2: SQVTM, ANQGSEA. This CDR3 region has 14 residues. Germline trimming cut 4 bases from V and 7 bases from J; bases unmatched to any gene: 4.

The CDR3 DNA is TGTGCCAGCAGTGAAACTAGCGGGGGGGCACAGACCCAGTACTTC. It yields the protein CASSETSGGAQTQYF. This sequence joins TRBV6-1 and TRBJ2-5; 13 bases map to TRBD2. This CDR3 has 15 amino acids. Looked up from germline, CDR1 is MNHNS and CDR2 is SASEGT. After removal of 2 bases from V and 6 bases from J, the junction contained 3 bases not matched to a gene.

This clonotype was counted only a few times. V and J are TRBV30 and TRBJ2-7; tentative D call: TRBD2 (6 bases). The CDR3 spans 12 residues. V lost 4 bases and J 4 bases, leaving 11 bases between the germline ends. Germline-derived CDR1 and CDR2 are GTSNPN and SVGIG (reference sequence). CDR3 protein: CAWTGGNYEQYF. As DNA, the CDR3 is TGTGCCTGGACAGGAGGGAATTACGAGCAGTACTTC.

This clonotype was counted only a few times. The rearrangement links TRBV4-1 to TRBJ2-3; D ambiguous. Germline assignment: CDR1 MGHRA and CDR2 YSYEKL. V gave up 0 bases and J gave up 6 bases, with 10 bases separating them. This CDR3 spans 14 amino acids. The CDR3, as DNA: TGCGCCAGCAGCCAAGATCCTTTTGTGGATACGCAGTATTTT. Its translation is CASSQDPFVDTQYF.

This clonotype was detected only a few times. V and J are TRBV7-9 and TRBJ2-5; TRBD1 matches at 8 bases. The CDR3 loop spans 15 amino acids. V lost 6 bases, J lost 3 bases, and 9 bases stayed unmatched. CDR1 SEHNR and CDR2 FQNEAQ come from the germline V gene (reference sequence). The CDR3 nucleotides are TGTGCCAGCAGGAAACGGGACAGGTTAGAAGAGACCCAGTACTTC. Translation: CASRKRDRLEETQYF.

This clonotype has only a few counts. The chain recombines TRBV4-3 with TRBJ2-7, with D perhaps matching TRBD1 (6 bases). There are 16 residues in the CDR3. V was cut by 0 bases and J by 3 bases, with 15 bases left in between. Germline loops: CDR1 LGHNA, CDR2 YSLEER. The CDR3 sequence is CASSQDNRGGRYEQYF. CDR3 sequence (DNA): TGCGCCAGCAGCCAAGATAACCGAGGGGGACGCTACGAGCAGTACTTC.

The chain employs TRBV29-1 and TRBJ1-5; D remains ambiguous. CDR1 SQVTM and CDR2 ANQGSEA come from the germline V gene. CDR3 size: 12 residues. Trimming removed 3 bases at V and 0 bases at J, with 3 bases between. CDR3 bases: TGCAGCGTTGAGGATAGCAATCAGCCCCAGCATTTT. This sequence encodes CSVEDSNQPQHF. The full variable domain, rest sourced from reference TRBV29-1 and TRBJ1-5, is SAVISQKPSRDICQRGTSLTIQCQVDSQVTMMFWYRQQPGQSLTLIATANQGSEATYESGFVIDKFPISRPNLTFSTLTVSNMSPEDSSIYLCSVEDSNQPQHFGDGTRLSIL.

This clonotype was seen a handful of times. This rearrangement joins TRBV4-3 to TRBJ2-7; D is ambiguous. Per germline, CDR1 LGHNA and CDR2 YSLEER. V was pared by 0 bases and J by 11 bases, with 14 bases between. The CDR3 has 13 residues. Here the CDR3 reads CASSQDRVYGKYF. CDR3 DNA: TGCGCCAGCAGCCAAGATAGGGTCTATGGGAAGTACTTC.

This clonotype was observed a handful of times. The gene calls are TRBV7-2 and TRBJ2-7, with 9 nucleotides matching TRBD1. The germline gives CDR1 SGHTA, CDR2 FQGNSA. V lost 4 bases, J lost 1 base, and 5 bases stayed unmatched. The CDR3 has 15 amino acids. CDR3 bases: TGTGCCAGCAGCTGGGGACAGGGACTATCCTACGAGCAGTACTTC. As protein: CASSWGQGLSYEQYF.

The chain combines TRBV29-1 with TRBJ1-1; D call uncertain. Per germline, CDR1 SQVTM and CDR2 ANQGSEA. This CDR3 is built from 11 residues. The V end lost 4 bases, the J end lost 5 bases, and 8 bases lay between the germline ends. This chain's CDR3 is CSVVEATEAFF. The CDR3 nucleotides read TGCAGCGTTGTTGAGGCTACTGAAGCTTTCTTT.

The chain links TRBV7-4 to TRBJ2-1, with D perhaps matching TRBD1 or TRBD2 (6 bases each). V was shortened by 5 bases and J by 6 bases, with 14 bases between the two germline ends. Germline CDR1 is SGHVT and CDR2 is SQSDAQ. The CDR3 contains 14 residues. Written as DNA, the CDR3 is TGTGCCAGCAGCCCGCCCGGGGGCGGCAATGAGCAGTTCTTC. It specifies CASSPPGGGNEQFF.